A selection of T cell receptor beta chains follows, all from one sample in a study of metastatic and nonmetastatic thyroid tumors. TCRdb used MiXCR to call clones anew from the PCR reads. In the table there are several thousand clones, about 30% of which are singletons. The material sequenced was tumor tissue. These receptors originate from a female donor with papillary thyroid cancer or a benign thyroid nodule (not recorded which). Some clones in this sample may be carry-over from other donors' samples. Both conserved end residues are part of each CDR3. The D gene is left open where the match is weak. The listing skips clone size in some rows; elsewhere it reads once, few, many or a size class.

d_gene	v_gene	j_gene	abundance	CDR3aa	CDR3nt
TRBD2	TRBV3-1	TRBJ2-5	-	CASSRGLARETQYF	TGTGCCAGCAGCCGGGGACTAGCTAGGGAGACCCAGTACTTC
TRBD1	TRBV11-2	TRBJ1-2	-	CASSPGGFGYGYTF	TGTGCCAGCAGCCCAGGGGGTTTTGGCTATGGCTACACCTTC
-	TRBV6-9	TRBJ2-7	few	CASSHADEQYF	TGTGCCAGCAGCCACGCTGACGAGCAGTACTTC
-	TRBV11-2	TRBJ2-3	-	CASGIGGGTYTDTQYF	TGTGCCAGCGGCATTGGTGGCGGAACATACACAGATACGCAGTATTTT
-	TRBV7-2	TRBJ1-3	-	CASSNPLGIAEQGSGNTIYF	TGTGCCAGCAGCAACCCCCTCGGGATTGCAGAACAAGGGTCTGGAAACACCATATATTTT
TRBD1	TRBV9	TRBJ2-1	-	CASSARDSPYNEQFF	TGTGCCAGCAGCGCCCGGGACAGCCCGTACAATGAGCAGTTCTTC
-	TRBV4-2	TRBJ2-1	many	CASSPSTGEGAYNEQFF	TGTGCCAGCAGCCCAAGTACCGGGGAGGGGGCCTACAATGAGCAGTTCTTC
-	TRBV27	TRBJ1-6	-	CASSPGGLSNSPLHF	TGTGCCAGCAGCCCCGGGGGGTTGAGTAATTCACCCCTCCACTTT
TRBD2	TRBV11-2	TRBJ2-1	-	CASSLELAGGLRNEQFF	TGTGCCAGCAGCTTAGAGCTAGCGGGAGGGCTAAGAAATGAGCAGTTCTTC
-	TRBV14	TRBJ2-3	-	CASSPDVAGTSTDTQYF	TGTGCCAGCAGCCCGGACGTGGCTGGTACTAGCACAGATACGCAGTATTTT
-	TRBV4-3	TRBJ1-4	medium-sized	CASSRRWTNEKLFF	TGCGCCAGCAGCCGCAGGTGGACTAATGAAAAACTGTTTTTT
TRBD2	TRBV5-1	TRBJ2-7	few	CASPGLAGEYEQYF	TGCGCCAGCCCCGGACTAGCGGGAGAATACGAGCAGTACTTC
TRBD1	TRBV27	TRBJ2-5	medium-sized	CASSFWTGGGEETQYF	TGTGCCAGCAGTTTCTGGACAGGGGGAGGGGAAGAGACCCAGTACTTC
-	TRBV4-2	TRBJ2-5	many	CASSPGGEQETQYF	TGTGCCAGCAGCCCAGGGGGGGAACAAGAGACCCAGTACTTC
-	TRBV4-1	TRBJ2-3	-	CASSQGTATDTQYF	TGCGCCAGCAGCCAAGGGACAGCCACAGATACGCAGTATTTT